These 9 T cell receptor beta chains came from one sample sequenced in a study of shared clonotypes between healthy human individuals. The method was immunoSEQ multiplex PCR; TCRdb's version includes in-frame clones alone and lacks a portion of them. Here the sample spans 1.4 million or so clones, about 98.5% being singletons. The sequenced sample was naive CD4+ T cells sorted from blood. Sample subset: CD45RA+ positively selected. The receptors were sampled from a man aged 25-40 years in good health.

This clone came up once. Here the CDR3 DNA reads TGTGCCATCAGCCCCGGGACAGGGGGTTACGAGCAGTACTTC. It codes for CAISPGTGGYEQYF. The rearrangement links TRBV10-3 to TRBJ2-7; 11 bases line up with TRBD1. CDR3 length: 14 residues. V was clipped by 6 bases and J by 4 bases; unmatched bases: 5. Looked up from germline, CDR1 is ENHRY and CDR2 is SYGVKD.

The V and J genes are TRBV6-6 and TRBJ2-7; a weak D match, TRBD1 (6 bases). This CDR3 has 13 residues. Germline CDR1 and CDR2: MNHNY and SVGAGI (reference sequence). Trimming stripped 7 bases from V and 5 bases from J, with 15 bases between. DNA of the CDR3: TGTGCCAGCAAGGGGCAGGGGATTCACGAGCAGTACTTC. Its protein is CASKGQGIHEQYF.

The chain recombines TRBV2 with TRBJ2-2; TRBD2 aligns across 8 bases. The V gene end was trimmed by 4 bases and the J gene end by 5 bases; junction bases not matched to a gene: 6. The CDR3 runs to 15 residues. Looked up from germline, CDR1 is SNHLY and CDR2 is FYNNEI. CDR3 amino acids: CASSALAGLTGELFF. CDR3 DNA: TGTGCCAGCAGTGCCTTAGCGGGACTAACCGGGGAGCTGTTTTTT.

This chain joins TRBV29-1 and TRBJ2-1, with 8 bases that match TRBD2. CDR3 length equals 15 residues. CDR1 is SQVTM and CDR2 is ANQGSEA in the germline V gene. After removal of 4 bases from V and 4 bases from J, the junction contained 9 bases not matched to a gene. The CDR3 DNA follows: TGCAGCGTTGTTTTACCCGGCGGGAGGTACAATGAGCAGTTCTTC. Translation gives CSVVLPGGRYNEQFF.

The gene calls are TRBV7-2 and TRBJ2-3, with no clear D. The CDR3 length is 16 residues. Deletions cut 4 bases from V and 0 bases from J, with 14 bases between. Germline V gives CDR1 SGHTA, CDR2 FQGNSA. In DNA, the CDR3 is TGTGCCAGCAGCTCTGGCGGTTTCACTAGCACAGATACGCAGTATTTT. This gives the protein CASSSGGFTSTDTQYF.

This clone appeared once. The identical CDR3 is also encoded by other nucleotide sequences in the sample. The chain joins TRBV30 to TRBJ1-5; D call uncertain. Trimming took 4 bases from V and 2 from J, leaving 6 bases between them. CDR1 and CDR2 from the germline V gene are GTSNPN and SVGIG (reference sequence). CDR3 length equals 12 residues. The chain's CDR3 is CAWKRGNQPQHF. CDR3 bases: TGTGCCTGGAAGCGGGGCAATCAGCCCCAGCATTTT.

The chain is built from TRBV7-3 and TRBJ2-1, with D hard to call. This CDR3 has 15 residues. Trimming pared 2 bases from V and 4 bases from J, leaving 12 bases between. CDR1 is SGHTA, CDR2 FQGTGA, per germline. CDR3 residues: CASSLRWTDYNEQFF. The CDR3 DNA reads TGTGCCAGCAGCTTACGCTGGACGGATTACAATGAGCAGTTCTTC.

The chain joins TRBV5-1 to TRBJ2-7; no clear D. Trimming left V 4 bases short and J 6 bases short, with 11 bases between. The CDR3 covers 12 residues. CDR1 and CDR2 from the germline V gene are SGHRS and YFSETQ. CDR3 DNA sequence: TGCGCCAGCAGCGCAACCGAACGCGAGCAGTACTTC. This sequence encodes CASSATEREQYF.

This chain uses TRBV5-1 with TRBJ2-7, with 14 bases that match TRBD2. J was trimmed by 2 bases and V by 3 bases; bases with no gene match: 4. The CDR3 totals 16 residues. The germline CDR1 and CDR2 sequences are SGHRS and YFSETQ. The CDR3 bases are TGCGCCAGCAGCTCGACTAGCGGGAGGGTACCCTACGAGCAGTACTTC. Translated, it gives CASSSTSGRVPYEQYF.